The clone carrying this T cell receptor (beta chain) came up many times. CDR1 and CDR2 from the germline V gene are SGHTA and FQGNSA. The CDR3 consists of 13 residues. Trimming pared 4 bases from V and 2 bases from J, leaving 6 bases between. The sample originates from a study of patients and donors after allogeneic stem cell transplantation. TCRdb reprocessed the RT-PCR reads with MiXCR, giving one entry per CDR3 protein. The sample contains fewer than 250,000 distinct CDR3 sequences, roughly 15% of which appear only once. The sequence derives from a human donor who was either an allogeneic HSCT recipient or a stem cell or donor lymphocyte infusion donor (not recorded which). It is not recorded whose cells these are; they may come from a transplant donor. V gene TRBV7-2 combines with J gene TRBJ2-1, with D perhaps matching TRBD2 (6 bases). Input material: blood, either unsorted or a sorted T cell fraction (not recorded which). The CDR3 nucleotides are TGTGCCAGCAGCTGGACTACCTACAATGAGCAGTTCTTC. It specifies CASSWTTYNEQFF.